This entry concerns a single T cell receptor (beta chain). This clonotype was counted a few times. Its binding antigen is unknown. No quality values exist for individual bases; no much larger clone is one base distant. Library construction relied on 5' RACE. TCRdb lists the instrument as Illumina HiSeq 2500. The second PCR ran for about 7 to 11 cycles and used a J-beta primer mix along with a sample-barcoded 5' primer. Each TCR beta cDNA molecule received a unique molecular identifier from a template-switch 5' adaptor carrying 12 random nucleotides. Each sample yielded at least 2.5 million CDR3-containing paired-end reads. First-strand cDNA was synthesized from all RNA with the Mint cDNA synthesis kit, primed by a TRBC-specific oligonucleotide. Following uracil-DNA glycosylase treatment, all cDNA underwent a first 18-cycle PCR with the universal primers M1SS and BC2_uni_R. The authors processed their data as follows. For normalization, 1 million high-quality reads were randomly selected from each sample, with every read carrying a distinct molecular identifier. Reads sharing molecular identifiers were discarded rather than binned into consensus sequences. CDR3 identification, clonotype clustering and error correction used MiTCR with a Q25 quality threshold and the strictest error-elimination algorithm. Lower-bound total TCR beta diversity was estimated with a nonparametric unseen species model using Euler transformation. Clones were called with MiXCR by TCRdb after fastp trimmed the public reads at Q25, and only in-frame beta chains were retained. One record per CDR3 amino acid sequence lists the most common genes and DNA. The V and J calls and clone size come from TCRdb's table, not from the authors' own analysis. Recorded for this sample are roughly 2 million distinct CDR3 sequences; 40% to 55% of them occurred a single time. The top ten clones comprise 2.1% of the sample.

Donors were a few dozen systemically healthy Caucasian individuals from Russia aged roughly 6 to 100 years. Around 10 milliliters of peripheral blood were drawn from each donor into EDTA-treated Vacutainer tubes. Ficoll-Paque density-gradient centrifugation was used to isolate PBMCs, with at least 6.5 million per sample. Trizol reagent was used to extract total RNA from the PBMCs, yielding at least 5.5 micrograms per sample. The percentages of naive CD45RAhigh/CD27high T cells were determined by flow cytometry on a PBMC aliquot from every donor. The sample is drawn from a study of blood T cells in healthy people across ages (dated by TCRdb to between 2015 and 2016). As for the study more broadly: Template switching captured roughly one uniquely barcoded TCR beta cDNA molecule per two T cells in model experiments. The donors were divided into four age groups: young (average about 16 years), middle-aged (under 40), aged (62) and long-lived (nearly 85). The study analyzed two additional independent replicas of 1 million unique cDNA reads from the same blood draw for two donors, one aged 18 to 30 and one aged 80 or older. To avoid experimental bias, donors of different ages were randomly spread across the sequencing lanes. Using deep sequencing normalized with unique cDNA molecular identifiers, the study measured how TCR beta repertoire diversity changes with age.

Broader findings and caveats from the paper: As age increased, observed TCR beta diversity per million T cells dropped in a roughly linear way, and a significant reduction was already evident by age about 36. The CMV infection status of donors was not known, potentially confounding age-related changes in expanded clonotypes. Estimates of total diversity based on one million sequenced T cells were considered lower bounds and underestimates. Compared with the aged group, the long-lived group had more naive CD4+ T cells, fewer expanded clones and increased TCR diversity, suggesting age selection. Observed TCR beta diversity correlated strongly with the percentage of naive T cells measured by flow cytometry. Bulk unsorted PBMC profiling prevented conclusive comparison of naive and antigen-experienced compartments.

Ends trimmed: V by 4 bases, J by 5 bases; bases unmatched to a gene: 9. Measured from the cysteine to the phenylalanine, the CDR3 is 16 residues long. Only the CDR3 region is kept as DNA, spanning 48 bases read in frame from base 1. The germline V gene encodes CDR1 MNHNS and CDR2 SASEGT. The receptor was isolated from a woman in her thirties or forties in good health. The sample comprised blood. This receptor chain uses TRBV6-1 and TRBJ2-5; the junction holds 11 bases that match TRBD2. The CDR3: CASSGLSGGARETQYF. The base sequence is TGTGCCAGCAGTGGCCTTAGCGGGGGGGCCAGGGAGACCCAGTACTTC.